This entry is about one TCR beta chain. Time point in this sample: blood 4 weeks post-SBRT, at nephrectomy. Treatment in this sample: 15 Gy SBRT to primary tumor, nephrectomy 4 weeks later. The sample belongs to a study of radiation and T cells in renal cell carcinoma. V lost 4 bases to trimming and J lost 6 bases, with 16 bases between them. Per germline, CDR1 SQVTM and CDR2 ANQGSEA. The CDR3 extends over 14 amino acids. The method was immunoSEQ multiplex PCR; TCRdb's version includes in-frame clones alone and lacks a portion of them. Of about 90,000 clones in the sample, around four fifths were seen once.

This TCR was recovered from a man aged 50 to 59 with renal cell carcinoma. The sequencing here drew on blood, taken from a patient whose treatment included radiotherapy and nephrectomy. V gene TRBV29-1 combines with J gene TRBJ2-1; D is unclear. This CDR3 reads CSVAVGSSPNEQFF. The CDR3 bases are TGCAGCGTTGCGGTGGGTTCGAGTCCCAATGAGCAGTTCTTC.